These 16 T cell receptor beta chains were all obtained from the same sample, sequenced in a study of lymphopenia after photon versus proton radiotherapy (dated by TCRdb to between 2018 and 2021). Library preparation employed the immunoSEQ multiplex PCR assay. The clones in this table, taken by TCRdb from immuneACCESS, are in-frame only. Not every clone is retained; where verified, under half of the shortfall comes from an unresolved V gene, and the cause of the rest is unknown. The sample yields approximately 150,000 clones; about 88% were counted once. Together, the top ten hold around 4.5% of the sample. Sequencing was performed on peripheral blood, taken from a patient treated with photon-based radiotherapy. The receptors originated from a man in his fifties or sixties with gastric cancer.

V usage is TRBV7-9 and J usage is TRBJ2-1, with 10 bases identical to TRBD2. The CDR3 loop spans 15 amino acids. Trimming cost V 6 bases and J 6 bases; bases outside gene matches: 8. Looked up from germline, CDR1 is SEHNR and CDR2 is FQNEAQ (reference sequence). The CDR3: CASRSGLAETNEQFF. The CDR3 nucleotides are TGTGCCAGCAGGTCAGGACTAGCGGAAACCAATGAGCAGTTCTTC.

V gene TRBV7-3 combines with J gene TRBJ2-1; D may be TRBD2 (6 bases). Deletions cut 5 bases from V and 4 bases from J, with 15 bases between. Per the germline V gene, CDR1 is SGHTA and CDR2 is FQGTGA. This CDR3 has 15 amino acids. The CDR3 loop is CASSPRLTSYNEQFF. The CDR3 DNA reads as TGTGCCAGCAGCCCCCGGTTGACTAGTTACAATGAGCAGTTCTTC.

This rearrangement joins TRBV2 to TRBJ2-3, with 8 bases fitting TRBD2. With 0 bases clipped from V and 5 bases from J, the junction kept 10 bases outside the gene matches. This CDR3 has 17 amino acids. CDR1 and CDR2 (germline): SNHLY, FYNNEI. The CDR3: CASSEAPPGRGGDTQYF. The CDR3 bases are TGTGCCAGCAGTGAAGCCCCCCCCGGGAGGGGGGGAGATACGCAGTATTTT.

This clone has a single count. The rearrangement links TRBV12-5 to TRBJ1-2; TRBD1 matches 9 bases. J gave up 14 bases and V 2 bases, and 6 bases lay outside the gene matches. The germline CDR1 and CDR2 sequences are LGHNT and FRNRAP. CDR3 length: 12 amino acids. This chain's CDR3 is CASGLPGQGRTF. Here the CDR3 DNA reads TGTGCTAGTGGTTTGCCCGGACAGGGGAGGACCTTC.

This chain joins TRBV5-1 and TRBJ1-1; 9 positions agree with TRBD1. The CDR3 contains 16 residues. Trimming cost V 3 bases and J 0 bases; bases outside gene matches: 6. CDR1 SGHRS and CDR2 YFSETQ come from the germline V gene. CDR3 nucleotide sequence: TGCGCCAGCAGCTCACAGGGGGCATCCCTGAACACTGAAGCTTTCTTT. It is translated as CASSSQGASLNTEAFF.

J is TRBJ2-5 and V is TRBV7-9; tentative D call: TRBD2 (6 bases). The V end lost 6 bases, the J end lost 5 bases, and 16 bases lay between the germline ends. This CDR3 has 14 amino acids. Per the germline V gene, CDR1 is SEHNR and CDR2 is FQNEAQ (reference sequence). The CDR3 DNA is TGTGCCAGCAGACCCGACGCGGGGCGGGAGACCCAGTACTTC. Its translation is CASRPDAGRETQYF.

The chain joins TRBV18 to TRBJ2-5; 11 bases agree with TRBD1. J gave up 4 bases and V 5 bases, and 9 bases lay outside the gene matches. Looked up from germline, CDR1 is KGHSH and CDR2 is LQKENI. The CDR3 consists of 16 residues. CDR3 DNA: TGTGCCAGCTCATCACAAGGGACAGGGGGTGGAGAGACCCAGTACTTC. Encoded protein: CASSSQGTGGGETQYF.

The chain carries TRBV5-1 and TRBJ2-7; a weak D match, TRBD1 (6 bases). This CDR3 comprises 22 residues. CDR1 and CDR2 (germline): SGHRS, YFSETQ. V was pared by 4 bases and J by 5 bases, with 40 bases between. The CDR3 sequence: CASSMKRSGWGRQANRDHEQYF. The CDR3 bases are TGCGCCAGCAGCATGAAAAGATCAGGTTGGGGTAGACAGGCCAACCGCGACCACGAGCAGTACTTC.

The chain recombines TRBV10-3 with TRBJ2-3; weak D call: TRBD2 (6 bases). CDR3 size: 15 residues. Germline CDR1 reads ENHRY; CDR2 reads SYGVKD. Deletions cut 3 bases from V and 2 bases from J, with 12 bases between. The CDR3 loop reads CAISDPGASTDTQYF. The CDR3, as DNA: TGTGCCATCAGTGACCCGGGAGCTTCCACAGATACGCAGTATTTT.

The chain is built from TRBV7-8 and TRBJ1-1; D ambiguous. V was pared by 8 bases and J by 0 bases, with 10 bases between. This CDR3 is built from 13 residues. CDR1 and CDR2 from the germline V gene are SGHVS and FQNEAQ. The CDR3 spells CASAGRLNTEAFF. The CDR3 DNA follows: TGTGCCAGCGCAGGACGCCTGAACACTGAAGCTTTCTTT. The variable domain in full, with the rest retrieved from reference TRBV7-8 and TRBJ1-1, is GAGVSQSPRYKVAKRGQDVALRCDPISGHVSLFWYQQALGQGPEFLTYFQNEAQLDKSGLPSDRFFAERPEGSVSTLKIQRTQQEDSAVYLCASAGRLNTEAFFGQGTRLTVV.

The chain combines TRBV7-3 with TRBJ2-2, with 13 bases matching TRBD2. The CDR3 sequence is 17 residues long. With V trimmed by 2 bases and J by 5 bases, 5 bases remained unmatched. Germline CDR1 is SGHTA and CDR2 is FQGTGA. The CDR3 nucleotides read TGTGCCAGCAGCTTACCCGGACTAGCGGGAGAAACCGGGGAGCTGTTTTTT. Protein: CASSLPGLAGETGELFF.

This clone was observed a single time. The V gene is TRBV11-3, the J gene TRBJ1-5; 9 positions match TRBD1. The ends lost 9 bases at V and 5 bases at J; junction bases unmatched: 14. CDR1 is SGHNT, CDR2 YENEEA, per germline. The CDR3 contains 16 residues. In nucleotides, the CDR3 is TGTGCCAGGGACGTAGGGACAGGGATAGCGGATCAGCCCCAGCATTTT. The encoded protein is CARDVGTGIADQPQHF. Using reference TRBV11-3 and TRBJ1-5 for the parts outside the CDR3, the full variable domain is EAGVVQSPRYKIIEKKQPVAFWCNPISGHNTLYWYLQNLGQGPELLIRYENEEAVDDSQLPKDRFSAERLKGVDSTLKIQPAELGDSAVYLCARDVGTGIADQPQHFGDGTRLSIL.

J is TRBJ2-7 and V is TRBV2; no reliable D call. V was cut by 5 bases and J by 3 bases, with 5 bases left in between. CDR3 length: 11 residues. Germline loops: CDR1 SNHLY, CDR2 FYNNEI. The CDR3 nucleotides are TGTGCCAGCAGTAACCACTACGAGCAGTACTTC. It encodes CASSNHYEQYF.

The rearrangement uses TRBV18 and TRBJ2-5; 7 bases are shared with TRBD2. Unmatched junction bases numbered 3, after V lost 3 bases and J lost 5 bases. Germline V gene lookup returns CDR1 KGHSH and CDR2 LQKENI. The length of the CDR3 is 13 residues. The CDR3 coding sequence is TGTGCCAGCTCACCTAGCGGGCTGGAGACCCAGTACTTC. Translating gives CASSPSGLETQYF. Together with reference TRBV18 and TRBJ2-5, the CDR3 gives the full variable domain: NAGVMQNPRHLVRRRGQEARLRCSPMKGHSHVYWYRQLPEEGLKFMVYLQKENIIDESGMPKERFSAEFPKEGPSILRIQQVVRGDSAAYFCASSPSGLETQYFGPGTRLLVL.

V usage is TRBV18 and J usage is TRBJ2-1; the D is unclear. Germline V gene data show CDR1 as KGHSH and CDR2 as LQKENI. The CDR3 covers 13 residues. Trimming removed 6 bases at V and 8 bases at J, with 14 bases between. The CDR3 spells CASSTTQIHEQFF. The CDR3, as DNA: TGTGCCAGCTCTACGACCCAGATCCATGAGCAGTTCTTC.

This clone was recorded a few times. Relative to the germline gene, one junction end is altered; a read error may explain this. The chain links TRBV4-2 to TRBJ2-1; TRBD2 matches 11 bases. This CDR3 comprises 16 residues. Per the germline V gene, CDR1 is LGHNA and CDR2 is YNFKEQ. The CDR3 coding sequence is TGTGCCAGCAGCCAAGATCGAACGACTAGCGGGGCCATCCTGGTCTTC. It specifies CASSQDRTTSGAILVF.